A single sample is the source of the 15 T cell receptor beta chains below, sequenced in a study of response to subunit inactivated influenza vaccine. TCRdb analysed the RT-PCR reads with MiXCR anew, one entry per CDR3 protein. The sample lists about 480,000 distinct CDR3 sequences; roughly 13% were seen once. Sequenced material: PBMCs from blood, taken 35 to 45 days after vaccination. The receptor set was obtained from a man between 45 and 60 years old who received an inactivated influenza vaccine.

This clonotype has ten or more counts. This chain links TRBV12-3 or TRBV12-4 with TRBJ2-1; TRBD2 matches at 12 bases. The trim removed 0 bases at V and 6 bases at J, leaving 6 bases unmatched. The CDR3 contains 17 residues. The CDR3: CASSLALLAGGRNEQFF. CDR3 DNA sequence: TGTGCCAGCAGTTTAGCCCTCCTAGCGGGAGGGCGCAATGAGCAGTTCTTC.

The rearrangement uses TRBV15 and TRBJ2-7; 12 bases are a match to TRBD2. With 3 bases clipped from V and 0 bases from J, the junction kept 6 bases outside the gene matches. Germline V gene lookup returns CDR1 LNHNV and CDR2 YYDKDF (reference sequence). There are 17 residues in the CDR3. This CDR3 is CATSSPGTSGHSYEQYF. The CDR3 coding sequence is TGTGCCACCAGCAGCCCAGGGACTAGCGGGCACTCCTACGAGCAGTACTTC.

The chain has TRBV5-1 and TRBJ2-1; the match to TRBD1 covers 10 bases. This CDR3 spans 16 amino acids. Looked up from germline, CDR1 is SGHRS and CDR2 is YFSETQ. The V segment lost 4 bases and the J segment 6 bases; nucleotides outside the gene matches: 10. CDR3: CASSTARTGGFNEQFF. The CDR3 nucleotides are TGCGCCAGCAGCACAGCCCGGACAGGGGGTTTCAATGAGCAGTTCTTC.

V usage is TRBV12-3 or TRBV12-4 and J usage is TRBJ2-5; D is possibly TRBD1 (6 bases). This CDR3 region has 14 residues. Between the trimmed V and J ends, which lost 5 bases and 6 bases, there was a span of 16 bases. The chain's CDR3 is CASSHLDRRQTQYF. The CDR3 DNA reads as TGTGCCAGCAGTCACTTAGACAGGCGGCAGACCCAGTACTTC.

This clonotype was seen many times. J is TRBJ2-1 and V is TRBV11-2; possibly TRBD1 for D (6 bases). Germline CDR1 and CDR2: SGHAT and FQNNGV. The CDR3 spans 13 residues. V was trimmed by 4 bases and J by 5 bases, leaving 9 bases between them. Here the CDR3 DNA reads TGTGCCAGCAGCTGGGACACGAACAATGAGCAGTTCTTC. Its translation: CASSWDTNNEQFF.

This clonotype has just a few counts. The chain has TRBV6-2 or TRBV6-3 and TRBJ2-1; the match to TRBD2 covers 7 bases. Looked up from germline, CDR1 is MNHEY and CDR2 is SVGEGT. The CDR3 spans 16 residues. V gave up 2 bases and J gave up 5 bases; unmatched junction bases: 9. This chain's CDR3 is CASSYRDYLGNNEQFF. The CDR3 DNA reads TGTGCCAGCAGTTACCGGGACTACCTGGGGAACAATGAGCAGTTCTTC.

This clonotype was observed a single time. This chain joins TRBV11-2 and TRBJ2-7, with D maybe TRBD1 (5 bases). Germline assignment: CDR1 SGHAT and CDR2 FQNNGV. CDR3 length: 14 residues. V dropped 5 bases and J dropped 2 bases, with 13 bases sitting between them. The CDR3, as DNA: TGTGCCAGCAGCGTCGGACACGCCACCTACGAGCAGTACTTC. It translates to CASSVGHATYEQYF. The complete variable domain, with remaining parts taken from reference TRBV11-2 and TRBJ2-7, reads EAGVAQSPRYKIIEKRQSVAFWCNPISGHATLYWYQQILGQGPKLLIQFQNNGVVDDSQLPKDRFSAERLKGVDSTLKIQPAKLEDSAVYLCASSVGHATYEQYFGPGTRLTVT.

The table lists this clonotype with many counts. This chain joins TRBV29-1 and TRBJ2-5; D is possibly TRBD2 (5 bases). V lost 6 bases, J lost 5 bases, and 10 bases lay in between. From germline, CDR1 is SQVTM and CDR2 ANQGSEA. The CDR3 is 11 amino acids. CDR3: CSVRVLETQYF. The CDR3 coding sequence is TGCAGCGTGCGGGTCCTGGAGACCCAGTACTTC.

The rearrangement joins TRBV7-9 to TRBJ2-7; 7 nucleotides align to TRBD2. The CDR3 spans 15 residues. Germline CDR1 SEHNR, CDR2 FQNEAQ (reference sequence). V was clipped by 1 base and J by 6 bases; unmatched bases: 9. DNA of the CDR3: TGTGCCAGCAGCTTAGAGGCTAGCGGTATGGGCGAGCAGTACTTC. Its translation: CASSLEASGMGEQYF.

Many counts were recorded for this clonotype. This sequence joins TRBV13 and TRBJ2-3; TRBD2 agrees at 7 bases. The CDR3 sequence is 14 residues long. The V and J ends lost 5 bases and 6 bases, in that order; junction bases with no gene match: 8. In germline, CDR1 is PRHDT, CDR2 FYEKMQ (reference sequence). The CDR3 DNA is TGTGCCAGCAGCACCAATAGGGGAGGGGATACGCAGTATTTT. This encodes CASSTNRGGDTQYF.

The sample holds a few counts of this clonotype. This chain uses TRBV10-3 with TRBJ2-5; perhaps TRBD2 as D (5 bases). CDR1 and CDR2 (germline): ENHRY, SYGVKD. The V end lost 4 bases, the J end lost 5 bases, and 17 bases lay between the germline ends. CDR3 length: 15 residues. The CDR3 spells CAISGGPEGGETQYF. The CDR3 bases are TGTGCCATCAGTGGAGGACCAGAGGGCGGGGAGACCCAGTACTTC.

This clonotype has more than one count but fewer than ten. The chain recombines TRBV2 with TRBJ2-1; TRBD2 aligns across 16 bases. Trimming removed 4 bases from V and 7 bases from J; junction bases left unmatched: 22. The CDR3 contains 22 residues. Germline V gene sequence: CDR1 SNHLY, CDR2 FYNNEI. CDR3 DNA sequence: TGTGCCAGCAGTGCCCCCCGGCAGGGACTAGCGGGGGGGCCAAGAGCTGGGAATGAGCAGTTCTTC. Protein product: CASSAPRQGLAGGPRAGNEQFF.

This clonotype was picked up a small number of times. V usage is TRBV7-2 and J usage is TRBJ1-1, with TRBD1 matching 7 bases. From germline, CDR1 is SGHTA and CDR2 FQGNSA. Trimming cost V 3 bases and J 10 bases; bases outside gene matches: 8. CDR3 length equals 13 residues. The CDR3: CASSLHRDSLAFF. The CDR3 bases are TGTGCCAGCAGCTTGCACCGGGACAGCTTAGCTTTCTTT.

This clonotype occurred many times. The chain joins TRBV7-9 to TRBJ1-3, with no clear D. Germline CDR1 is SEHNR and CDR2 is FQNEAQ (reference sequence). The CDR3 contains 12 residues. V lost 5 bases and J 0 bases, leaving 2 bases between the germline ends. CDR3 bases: TGTGCCAGCAGCGGCTCTGGAAACACCATATATTTT. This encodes CASSGSGNTIYF. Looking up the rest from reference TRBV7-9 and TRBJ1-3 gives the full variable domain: DTGVSQNPRHKITKRGQNVTFRCDPISEHNRLYWYRQTLGQGPEFLTYFQNEAQLEKSRLLSDRFSAERPKGSFSTLEIQRTEQGDSAMYLCASSGSGNTIYFGEGSWLTVV.

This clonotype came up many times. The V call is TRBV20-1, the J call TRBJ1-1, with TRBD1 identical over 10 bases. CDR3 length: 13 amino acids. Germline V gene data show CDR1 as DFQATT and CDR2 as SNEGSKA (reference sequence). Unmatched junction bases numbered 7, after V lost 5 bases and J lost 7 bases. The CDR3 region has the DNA TGCAGTGCTCCGACAGGGGGCAGGGGTGAAGCTTTCTTT. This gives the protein CSAPTGGRGEAFF.